In its sample, the clone carrying this TCR beta chain was seen many times. The sample belongs to a study of regulatory T cells in long-lasting Graves disease. Building the TCR beta libraries relied on iRepertoire HTBI primers, and CDR3 regions underwent Arm-PCR. TCRdb fed the multiplex PCR reads into MiXCR, producing one record per CDR3 protein. This repertoire shows around 500,000 distinct CDR3 sequences, about 13% found once; its top ten account for 10%. The V gene's germline CDR1 is KGHSH and CDR2 LQKENI. The CDR3 covers 14 residues. The V and J ends lost 4 bases and 2 bases respectively, with 9 bases between them. Time point specified: newly diagnosed GD, antithyroid drugs for less than 3 months. Following extraction of RNA from PBMCs, that RNA was used to make the TCR library. These data were also filed under a second study, of T cells in Graves' hyperthyroidism and ophthalmopathy.

The source was peripheral blood mononuclear cells (PBMCs), collected at new diagnosis, from a patient treated with antithyroid drugs. This sequence joins TRBV18 and TRBJ2-1, with D possibly being TRBD1 (5 bases). The sequence was obtained from a man under 40 with Graves disease. The chain's CDR3 is CASSRLDTYNEQFF. Written as DNA, the CDR3 is TGTGCCAGCTCACGACTGGACACCTACAATGAGCAGTTCTTC.